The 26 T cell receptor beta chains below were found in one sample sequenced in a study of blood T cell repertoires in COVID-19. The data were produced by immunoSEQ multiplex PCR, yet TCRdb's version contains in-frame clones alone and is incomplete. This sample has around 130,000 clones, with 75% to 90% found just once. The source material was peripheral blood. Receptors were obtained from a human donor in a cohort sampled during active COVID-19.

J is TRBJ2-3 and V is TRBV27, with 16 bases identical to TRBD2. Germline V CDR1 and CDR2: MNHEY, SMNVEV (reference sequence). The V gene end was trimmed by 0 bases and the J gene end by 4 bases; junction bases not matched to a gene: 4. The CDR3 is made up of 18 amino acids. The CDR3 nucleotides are TGTGCCAGCAGTTTATCGACCGGGACTAGCGGGAGGGCAGATACGCAGTATTTT. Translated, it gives CASSLSTGTSGRADTQYF.

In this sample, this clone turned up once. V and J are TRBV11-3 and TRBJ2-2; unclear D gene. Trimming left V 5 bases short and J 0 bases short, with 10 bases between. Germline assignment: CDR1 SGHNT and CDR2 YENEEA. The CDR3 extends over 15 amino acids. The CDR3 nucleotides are TGTGCCAGCAGCGCCGGGTTTCCGAACACCGGGGAGCTGTTTTTT. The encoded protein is CASSAGFPNTGELFF.

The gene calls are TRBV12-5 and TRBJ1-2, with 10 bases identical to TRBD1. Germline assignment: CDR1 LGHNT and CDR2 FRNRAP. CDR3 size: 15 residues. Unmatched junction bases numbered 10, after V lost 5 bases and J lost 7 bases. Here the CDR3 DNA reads TGTGCTAGTGGTCCTAGACAGGGGGCGACAGGTGGCTACACCTTC. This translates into CASGPRQGATGGYTF.

In DNA form, the CDR3 reads TGCGCCAGCAGCTTGGCTAACAGGGGAACAGATACGCAGTATTTT. This codes for CASSLANRGTDTQYF. The chain links TRBV5-1 to TRBJ2-3; 7 nucleotides agree with TRBD1. This CDR3 has 15 residues. V trimming: 0 bases; J trimming: 3 bases; junction bases outside the gene matches: 4. Looked up from germline, CDR1 is SGHRS and CDR2 is YFSETQ.

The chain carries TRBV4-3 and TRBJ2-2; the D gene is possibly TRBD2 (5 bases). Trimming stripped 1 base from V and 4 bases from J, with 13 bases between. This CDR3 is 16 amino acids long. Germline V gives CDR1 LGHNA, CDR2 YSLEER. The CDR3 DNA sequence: TGCGCCAGCAGCCAAGTAGTGGGAGCCTCCACCGGGGAGCTGTTTTTT. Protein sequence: CASSQVVGASTGELFF.

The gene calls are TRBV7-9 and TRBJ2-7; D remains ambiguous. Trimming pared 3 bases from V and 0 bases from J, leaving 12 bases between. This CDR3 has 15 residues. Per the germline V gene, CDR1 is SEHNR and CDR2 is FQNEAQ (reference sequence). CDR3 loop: CASSFGQPLSYEQYF. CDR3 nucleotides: TGTGCCAGCAGCTTTGGGCAGCCCCTCTCCTACGAGCAGTACTTC.

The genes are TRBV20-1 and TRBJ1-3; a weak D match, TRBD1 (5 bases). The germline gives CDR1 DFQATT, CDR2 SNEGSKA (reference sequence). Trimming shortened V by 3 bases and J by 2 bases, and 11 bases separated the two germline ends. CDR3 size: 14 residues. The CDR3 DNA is TGCAGTGCTAGTGTTGGCAGGGCTGGAAACACCATATATTTT. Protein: CSASVGRAGNTIYF.

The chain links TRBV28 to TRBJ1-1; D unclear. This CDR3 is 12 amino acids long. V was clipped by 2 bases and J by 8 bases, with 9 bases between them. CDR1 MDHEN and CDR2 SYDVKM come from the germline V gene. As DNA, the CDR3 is TGTGCCAGCAGTTTAATAGATTACGAAGCTTTCTTT. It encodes CASSLIDYEAFF.

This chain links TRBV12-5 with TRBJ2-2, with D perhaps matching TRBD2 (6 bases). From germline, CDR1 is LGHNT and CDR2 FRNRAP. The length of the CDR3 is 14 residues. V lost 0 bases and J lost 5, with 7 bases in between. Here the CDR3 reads CASGLVRDTGELFF. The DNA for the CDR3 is TGTGCTAGTGGTTTGGTGCGGGATACCGGGGAGCTGTTTTTT. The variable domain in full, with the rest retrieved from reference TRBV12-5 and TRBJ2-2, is DARVTQTPRHKVTEMGQEVTMRCQPILGHNTVFWYRQTMMQGLELLAYFRNRAPLDDSGMPKDRFSAEMPDATLATLKIQPSEPRDSAVYFCASGLVRDTGELFFGEGSRLTVL.

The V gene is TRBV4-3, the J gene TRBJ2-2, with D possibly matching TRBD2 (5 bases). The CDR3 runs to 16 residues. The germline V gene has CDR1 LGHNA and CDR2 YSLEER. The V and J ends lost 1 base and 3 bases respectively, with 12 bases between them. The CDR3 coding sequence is TGCGCCAGCAGCCAAGTAGGGAGCGCTTACACCGGGGAGCTGTTTTTT. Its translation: CASSQVGSAYTGELFF.

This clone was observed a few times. CDR3 sequence reads: CASSIEGQGHGELFF. CDR3 sequence (DNA): TGTGCCAGTAGTATTGAGGGACAGGGGCACGGGGAGCTGTTTTTT. J is TRBJ2-2 and V is TRBV19; 10 nucleotides align to TRBD1. Germline V CDR1 and CDR2: LNHDA, SQIVND (reference sequence). This CDR3 spans 15 amino acids. The V segment lost 3 bases and the J segment 7 bases; nucleotides outside the gene matches: 5.

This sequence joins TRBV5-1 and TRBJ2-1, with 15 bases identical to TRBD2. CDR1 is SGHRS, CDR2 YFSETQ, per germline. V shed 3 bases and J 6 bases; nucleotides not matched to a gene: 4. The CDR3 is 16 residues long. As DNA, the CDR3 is TGCGCCAGCAGCTCGGGACTAGCGGGAGGTGCCAATGAGCAGTTCTTC. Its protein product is CASSSGLAGGANEQFF.

The CDR3 DNA reads as TGCGCCAGCCCATGTAGTGATGAGCAGTTCTTC. It yields the protein CASPCSDEQFF. V and J are TRBV4-1 and TRBJ2-1; D is undetermined. CDR3 size: 11 residues. Germline CDR1 and CDR2: MGHRA and YSYEKL. Trimming left V 8 bases short and J 8 bases short, with 10 bases between.

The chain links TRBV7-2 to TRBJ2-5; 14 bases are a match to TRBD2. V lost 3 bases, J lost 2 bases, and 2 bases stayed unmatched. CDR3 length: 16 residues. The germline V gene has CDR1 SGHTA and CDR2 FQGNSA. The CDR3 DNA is TGTGCCAGCAGCTTTTGGACTAGCGGGAGGCAAGAGACCCAGTACTTC. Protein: CASSFWTSGRQETQYF. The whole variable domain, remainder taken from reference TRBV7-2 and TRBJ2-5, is GAGVSQSPSNKVTEKGKDVELRCDPISGHTALYWYRQSLGQGLEFLIYFQGNSAPDKSGLPSDRFSAERTGGSVSTLTIQRTQQEDSAVYLCASSFWTSGRQETQYFGPGTRLLVL.

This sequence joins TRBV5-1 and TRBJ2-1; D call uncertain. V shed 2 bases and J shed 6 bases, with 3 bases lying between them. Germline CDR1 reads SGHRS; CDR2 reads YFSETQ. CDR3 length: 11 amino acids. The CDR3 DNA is TGCGCCAGCAGCTTTAGCAATGAGCAGTTCTTC. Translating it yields CASSFSNEQFF.

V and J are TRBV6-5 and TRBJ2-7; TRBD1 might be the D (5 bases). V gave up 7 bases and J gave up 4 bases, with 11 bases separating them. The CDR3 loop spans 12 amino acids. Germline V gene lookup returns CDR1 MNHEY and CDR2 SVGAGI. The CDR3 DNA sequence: TGTGCCAGCACCCTAGGGGTATACGAGCAGTACTTC. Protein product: CASTLGVYEQYF.

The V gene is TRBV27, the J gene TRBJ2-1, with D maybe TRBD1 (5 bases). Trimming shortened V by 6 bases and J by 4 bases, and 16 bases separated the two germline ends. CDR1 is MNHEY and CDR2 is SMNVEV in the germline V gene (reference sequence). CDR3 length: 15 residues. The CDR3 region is CASSNDAGPYNEQFF. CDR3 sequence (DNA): TGTGCCAGCAGCAACGACGCAGGGCCATACAATGAGCAGTTCTTC.

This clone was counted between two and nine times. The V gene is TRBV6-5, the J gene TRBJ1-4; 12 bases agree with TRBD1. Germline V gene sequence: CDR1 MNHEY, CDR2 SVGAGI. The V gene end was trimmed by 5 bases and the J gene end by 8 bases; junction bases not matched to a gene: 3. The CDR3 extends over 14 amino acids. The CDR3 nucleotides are TGTGCCAGCAGTATGGGACAGGGGGCCGAAAAACTGTTTTTT. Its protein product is CASSMGQGAEKLFF.

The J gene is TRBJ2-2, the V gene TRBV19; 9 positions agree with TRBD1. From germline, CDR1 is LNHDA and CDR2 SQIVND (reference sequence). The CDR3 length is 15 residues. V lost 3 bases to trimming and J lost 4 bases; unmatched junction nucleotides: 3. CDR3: CASSMGQGGTGELFF. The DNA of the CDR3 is TGTGCCAGTAGTATGGGACAGGGCGGCACCGGGGAGCTGTTTTTT.

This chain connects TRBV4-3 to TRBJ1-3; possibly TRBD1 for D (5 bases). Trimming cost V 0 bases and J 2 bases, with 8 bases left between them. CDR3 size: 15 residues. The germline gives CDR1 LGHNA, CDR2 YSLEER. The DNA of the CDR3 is TGCGCCAGCAGCCAAGAGTTAGGGGCTGGAAACACCATATATTTT. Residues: CASSQELGAGNTIYF.

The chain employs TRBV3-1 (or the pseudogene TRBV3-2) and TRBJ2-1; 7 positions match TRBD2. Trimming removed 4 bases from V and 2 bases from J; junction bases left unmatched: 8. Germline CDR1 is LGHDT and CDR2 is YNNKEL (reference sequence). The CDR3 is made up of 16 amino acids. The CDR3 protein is CASSRGRAGAYNEQFF. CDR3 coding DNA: TGTGCCAGCAGCCGAGGGCGTGCGGGAGCCTACAATGAGCAGTTCTTC.

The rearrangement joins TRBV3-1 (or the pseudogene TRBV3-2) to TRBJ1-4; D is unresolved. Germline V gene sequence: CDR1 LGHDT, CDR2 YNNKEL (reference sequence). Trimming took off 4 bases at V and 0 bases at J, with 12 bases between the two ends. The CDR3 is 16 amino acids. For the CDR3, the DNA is TGTGCCAGCAGCCTTCGCGGCAGCCCAACTAATGAAAAACTGTTTTTT. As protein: CASSLRGSPTNEKLFF.

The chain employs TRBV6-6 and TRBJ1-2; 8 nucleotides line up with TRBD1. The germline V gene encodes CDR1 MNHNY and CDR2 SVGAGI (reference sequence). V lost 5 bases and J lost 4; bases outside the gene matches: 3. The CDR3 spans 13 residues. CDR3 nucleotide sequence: TGTGCCAGCAGTCCCGGGACAGGCTATGGCTACACCTTC. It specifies CASSPGTGYGYTF.

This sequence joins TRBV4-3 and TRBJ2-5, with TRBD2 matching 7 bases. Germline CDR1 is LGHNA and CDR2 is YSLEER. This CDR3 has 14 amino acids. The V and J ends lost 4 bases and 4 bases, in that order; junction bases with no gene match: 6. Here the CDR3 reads CASSPQRGGETQYF. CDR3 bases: TGCGCCAGCAGCCCCCAGCGGGGCGGAGAGACCCAGTACTTC.

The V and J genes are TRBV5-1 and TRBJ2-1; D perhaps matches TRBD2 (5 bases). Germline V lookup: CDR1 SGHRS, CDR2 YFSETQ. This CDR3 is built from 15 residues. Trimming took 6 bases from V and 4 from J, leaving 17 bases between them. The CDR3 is CASKAAELIYNEQFF. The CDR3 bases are TGCGCCAGCAAAGCGGCTGAACTGATTTACAATGAGCAGTTCTTC.

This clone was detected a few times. The CDR3 bases are TGTGCCAGCGGCCATGGACAGGGCAATCAGCCCCAGCATTTT. Protein sequence: CASGHGQGNQPQHF. The chain joins TRBV6-2 or TRBV6-3 to TRBJ1-5, with TRBD1 matching 7 bases. Trimming took 8 bases from V and 2 from J; bases not matched to a gene: 6. The CDR3 length is 14 residues. From germline, CDR1 is MNHEY and CDR2 SVGEGT.